A single sample is the source of the 7 T cell receptor beta chains below, sequenced in a study of monozygotic twins with inflammatory bowel disease. Reanalyzing the 5' RACE reads, TCRdb keeps one entry per CDR3 protein, without DNA. The data include 400,000 or so distinct CDR3 sequences; the top ten clones carry 2% to 3%. The sample was blood. These receptors came from a human donor with ulcerative colitis or Crohn's disease, or a healthy co-twin of an affected twin (not recorded which).

The CDR3 loop is CSVEVPGRDTIYF. The gene calls are TRBV29-1 and TRBJ1-3. Germline V gene lookup returns CDR1 SQVTM and CDR2 ANQGSEA. This CDR3 spans 13 amino acids.

V gene TRBV5-1 combines with J gene TRBJ2-1; TCRdb picks TRBD1, but there is no DNA to check that call. Germline lookup yields CDR1 SGHRS and CDR2 YFSETQ. The CDR3 is 13 residues long. The CDR3: CASTPKNGNEQFF.

The chain combines TRBV7-2 with TRBJ1-3. Germline values: CDR1 SGHTA, CDR2 FQGNSA. This CDR3 is built from 16 residues. The CDR3: CASSPRGGGSGNTIYF.

CDR3: CASSLTVLSYEQYF. The chain uses TRBV28 and TRBJ2-7. This CDR3 has 14 amino acids. The germline V gene encodes CDR1 MDHEN and CDR2 SYDVKM.

The chain couples TRBV9 to TRBJ2-6; TCRdb designates TRBD1, a call that cannot be tested without DNA. CDR3 length equals 17 residues. The V gene's germline CDR1 is SGDLS and CDR2 YYNGEE. The CDR3 loop reads CASSPGSYLSGANVLTF.

The chain employs TRBV29-1 and TRBJ2-1; without DNA, the TCRdb call of TRBD2 cannot be checked. The germline gives CDR1 SQVTM, CDR2 ANQGSEA. This CDR3 contains 17 residues. CDR3: CSVETARPGLAANEQFF.

The gene calls are TRBV7-2 and TRBJ2-6; TCRdb reports TRBD1, a call that lacks DNA to check it against. The germline gives CDR1 SGHTA, CDR2 FQGNSA. The CDR3 extends over 16 amino acids. The CDR3 is CASSPSGGSGANVLTF.